A single sample gave rise to the 12 T cell receptor beta chains below, sequenced in a study of PD-L1 blockade in urothelial cancer. Clones were read by immunoSEQ multiplex PCR, and TCRdb kept only the in-frame ones, dropping some. The data hold tens of thousands of clones, with around 83% observed a single time. The sequencing here drew on PBMCs, taken around atezolizumab (anti-PD-L1) treatment. The receptors originated from a man between 60 and 75 years old with urothelial cancer.

The CDR3 loop is CASSSTPSTEAFF. CDR3 DNA sequence: TGTGCCAGCAGCTCCACTCCGAGCACTGAAGCTTTCTTT. V usage is TRBV11-3 and J usage is TRBJ1-1; D uncertain. Deletions cut 4 bases from V and 4 bases from J, with 10 bases between. Germline-derived CDR1 and CDR2 are SGHNT and YENEEA. This CDR3 has 13 amino acids.

This clone showed up just a few times. The rearrangement uses TRBV5-5 and TRBJ2-2, with D tentatively TRBD2 (7 bases). The V gene's germline CDR1 is SGHKS and CDR2 YYEKEE (reference sequence). With 2 bases removed from V and 6 bases from J, the gap between germline ends came to 14 bases. The CDR3 sequence is 15 residues long. CDR3 DNA sequence: TGTGCCAGCAGCTTCGGGGGGCTACTATCCGGGGAGCTGTTTTTT. It specifies CASSFGGLLSGELFF.

This chain links TRBV2 with TRBJ1-1; TRBD1 matches at 7 bases. The germline CDR1 and CDR2 sequences are SNHLY and FYNNEI. The ends lost 6 bases at V and 5 bases at J; junction bases unmatched: 6. The CDR3 loop spans 13 amino acids. The CDR3 loop is CASRKTGRTEAFF. The CDR3 region has the DNA TGTGCCAGCAGAAAGACAGGGAGAACTGAAGCTTTCTTT.

The chain employs TRBV19 and TRBJ2-5; 11 nucleotides align to TRBD2. The V and J ends lost 5 bases and 2 bases, in that order; junction bases with no gene match: 7. The CDR3 is made up of 16 amino acids. Germline assignment: CDR1 LNHDA and CDR2 SQIVND (reference sequence). This CDR3 reads CASSPRLAGTQETQYF. In DNA, the CDR3 is TGTGCCAGTAGTCCTAGACTAGCGGGGACACAAGAGACCCAGTACTTC.

In its sample, this clone was seen once. This rearrangement joins TRBV6-1 to TRBJ2-7; 7 nucleotides agree with TRBD1. The V gene's germline CDR1 is MNHNS and CDR2 SASEGT. The CDR3 length is 14 residues. The J segment lost 3 bases and the V segment lost 0 bases, leaving 2 bases of the junction unmatched. The CDR3 bases are TGTGCCAGCAGTGAAGCAGGGACAGACTACGAGCAGTACTTC. It translates to CASSEAGTDYEQYF.

The genes are TRBV7-2 and TRBJ1-3; no firm D call. The CDR3 covers 14 residues. Germline values: CDR1 SGHTA, CDR2 FQGNSA. V shed 5 bases and J shed 4 bases, with 12 bases lying between them. The CDR3 loop reads CASSLVSMGNTIYF. In DNA form, the CDR3 reads TGTGCCAGCAGCCTAGTTTCAATGGGAAACACCATATATTTT. Supplemented by reference TRBV7-2 and TRBJ1-3, the full variable domain reads GAGVSQSPSNKVTEKGKDVELRCDPISGHTALYWYRQSLGQGLEFLIYFQGNSAPDKSGLPSDRFSAERTGGSVSTLTIQRTQQEDSAVYLCASSLVSMGNTIYFGEGSWLTVV.

The genes are TRBV11-1 and TRBJ2-5, with TRBD1 identical over 8 bases. The CDR3 length is 14 residues. With 3 bases clipped from V and 4 bases from J, the junction kept 4 bases outside the gene matches. Germline CDR1 and CDR2: SGHAT and FQDESV (reference sequence). The chain's CDR3 is CASSFDRGVETQYF. The CDR3 nucleotides are TGTGCCAGCAGCTTTGACAGGGGAGTAGAGACCCAGTACTTC.

The chain recombines TRBV6-6 with TRBJ2-7, with D tentatively TRBD2 (6 bases). This CDR3 spans 11 amino acids. Germline CDR1 MNHNY, CDR2 SVGAGI (reference sequence). DNA for the CDR3: TGTGATTCGCACTTGCGGGGCGAGCAGTACTTC. Its translation is CDSHLRGEQYF.

This sequence joins TRBV30 and TRBJ2-5; no clear D gene. The CDR3 totals 13 residues. With 0 bases removed from V and 1 base from J, the gap between germline ends came to 6 bases. Per germline, CDR1 GTSNPN and CDR2 SVGIG (reference sequence). Here the CDR3 DNA reads TGTGCCTGGAGTGTACTCATCCAAGAGACCCAGTACTTC. Residues: CAWSVLIQETQYF.

This rearrangement joins TRBV6-5 to TRBJ2-1; D might be TRBD2 (6 bases). CDR1 and CDR2 from the germline V gene are MNHEY and SVGAGI. This CDR3 spans 13 amino acids. Trimming took 7 bases from V and 5 from J, leaving 12 bases between them. The CDR3, as DNA: TGTGCCAGCACCCGGGAGCTGGACAATGAGCAGTTCTTC. This encodes CASTRELDNEQFF.

The chain uses TRBV7-2 and TRBJ1-4, with 7 bases that match TRBD1. CDR3 length: 15 residues. CDR1 is SGHTA, CDR2 FQGNSA, per germline. The V segment lost 4 bases and the J segment 2 bases; nucleotides outside the gene matches: 4. This CDR3 reads CASSSQTGTNEKLFF. The CDR3 coding sequence is TGTGCCAGCAGCTCGCAGACAGGGACTAATGAAAAACTGTTTTTT. Complete variable domain (other parts from reference TRBV7-2 and TRBJ1-4): GAGVSQSPSNKVTEKGKDVELRCDPISGHTALYWYRQSLGQGLEFLIYFQGNSAPDKSGLPSDRFSAERTGGSVSTLTIQRTQQEDSAVYLCASSSQTGTNEKLFFGSGTQLSVL.

The chain joins TRBV6-6 to TRBJ2-5; TRBD2 matches 10 bases. The CDR3 consists of 13 residues. The germline CDR1 and CDR2 sequences are MNHNY and SVGAGI (reference sequence). Trimming took 5 bases from V and 4 from J; bases not matched to a gene: 1. The CDR3 sequence is CASSSGGAETQYF. The CDR3 nucleotides read TGTGCCAGCAGTAGCGGGGGGGCAGAGACCCAGTACTTC.